These 8 T cell receptor beta chains share one sample of origin, sequenced in a study of cytomegalovirus exposure and HLA in healthy donors. The PCR was carried out with 60 Vbeta primers and 13 Jbeta primers. The protocol was immunoSEQ multiplex PCR, while the TCRdb copy is restricted to in-frame clones and leaves out a portion. This sample has about 140,000 clones, with around 83% found just once. Sequencing was carried out using PBMCs. These receptors were collected from a male donor in good health and CMV-seropositive.

CDR3 nucleotides: TGTGCCAGCAGCTTTCTAGTCTCTGGAAACACCATATATTTT. Translating it yields CASSFLVSGNTIYF. This sequence joins TRBV5-6 and TRBJ1-3; D gene uncertain. Germline CDR1 SGHDT, CDR2 YYEEEE. V shed 2 bases and J shed 0 bases, with 6 bases lying between them. The CDR3 consists of 14 residues.

The J gene is TRBJ1-1, the V gene TRBV30, with D perhaps TRBD1 (5 bases). V dropped 3 bases and J dropped 11 bases, with 19 bases sitting between them. Germline V CDR1 and CDR2: GTSNPN, SVGIG (reference sequence). The CDR3 consists of 13 residues. CDR3 amino acids: CAWSWAGRDGAFF. CDR3 sequence (DNA): TGTGCCTGGAGCTGGGCAGGGAGGGACGGGGCTTTCTTT.

J is TRBJ2-7 and V is TRBV29-1, with D possibly being TRBD1 (5 bases). The CDR3 is 13 amino acids. CDR1 and CDR2 from the germline V gene are SQVTM and ANQGSEA. The CDR3 DNA is TGCAGAAATATAGCAGGGTGCTCCTACGAGCAGTACTTC. Translated: CRNIAGCSYEQYF.

The V call is TRBV27, the J call TRBJ2-7; 7 nucleotides align to TRBD2. This CDR3 contains 14 residues. The trim removed 2 bases at V and 4 bases at J, leaving 5 bases unmatched. CDR1 is MNHEY and CDR2 is SMNVEV in the germline V gene (reference sequence). CDR3 nucleotide sequence: TGTGCCAGCAGTTTAGGCGGGAGTGGATACGAGCAGTACTTC. Its protein is CASSLGGSGYEQYF.

The chain combines TRBV4-1 with TRBJ2-5; 10 bases match TRBD1. The junction had 7 bases not matched to a gene; V was cut back by 1 base and J by 5 bases. The CDR3 length is 16 residues. In germline, CDR1 is MGHRA, CDR2 YSYEKL. CDR3 in DNA: TGCGCCAGCAGCCAAGCAGGGACAGGGGAATGGGAGACCCAGTACTTC. It yields the protein CASSQAGTGEWETQYF.

The chain joins TRBV7-9 to TRBJ2-1; D uncertain. Trimming stripped 5 bases from V and 0 bases from J, with 11 bases between. Germline assignment: CDR1 SEHNR and CDR2 FQNEAQ (reference sequence). The CDR3 consists of 15 residues. The CDR3 reads CASSSADSSYNEQFF. The CDR3 DNA sequence: TGTGCCAGCAGCAGCGCGGATAGCTCCTACAATGAGCAGTTCTTC.

This clone has a single count. The rearrangement uses TRBV18 and TRBJ1-2; D is perhaps TRBD1 (6 bases). Deletions cut 3 bases from V and 5 bases from J, with 13 bases between. The CDR3 totals 14 residues. In germline, CDR1 is KGHSH, CDR2 LQKENI. CDR3 DNA sequence: TGTGCCAGCTCACCCCTAGAGGGGGAGTATGGCTACACCTTC. The encoded protein is CASSPLEGEYGYTF.

The rearrangement uses TRBV15 and TRBJ2-3; D is possibly TRBD1 (6 bases). V was pared by 3 bases and J by 2 bases, with 15 bases between. Germline CDR1 LNHNV, CDR2 YYDKDF (reference sequence). The CDR3 spans 16 residues. CDR3 nucleotides: TGTGCCACCAGCAGTAGGGACACTACAAACACAGATACGCAGTATTTT. This codes for CATSSRDTTNTDTQYF.